This T cell receptor beta chain was sequenced for a study of cytomegalovirus exposure and HLA in healthy donors. Measured with immunoSEQ multiplex PCR; TCRdb has only the in-frame clones, and not every one. The sample has 150,000 or so clones, 86% seen once. Note on this clone: The antigen is not known.

Whole-study findings and limits: There were 164 TCR beta chains listed as cytomegalovirus-associated.

This CDR3 comprises 18 residues. The V end was cut by 1 base, the J end by 0 bases, with 16 bases between. Germline lookup yields CDR1 SGHTA and CDR2 FQGNSA. This sequence joins TRBV7-2 and TRBJ2-1, with D maybe TRBD2 (5 bases). The sample was PBMCs. This TCR was recovered from a man aged 18 to 29 in good health and CMV-seropositive. The CDR3 nucleotides read TGTGCCAGCAGCTTAGGGGTTTTTAGCGTGTCCTCCTACAATGAGCAGTTCTTC. The encoded protein is CASSLGVFSVSSYNEQFF.